This T cell receptor (beta chain) came from a study of blood T cells in healthy people across ages. With regard to this clonotype: Its antigen is still unknown.

Study observations and caveats: No one knew whether donors had CMV, which possibly confounded expanded clonotype changes. Diversity of TCR beta per million T cells declined in a roughly linear way with age.

Total RNA was isolated from each sample in quantities of at least 6 micrograms. With a J-beta primer mix and a sample-barcoded 5' primer, a second PCR ran roughly 6 to 12 cycles. Using its own MiXCR run on the 5' RACE reads, TCRdb lists one record per CDR3 protein. The table includes fewer than 2 million distinct CDR3 sequences, roughly two fifths detected once. There are 13 residues in the CDR3. V was cut by 9 bases and J by 7 bases, with 16 bases left in between. This sequence was found in a human donor in good health. The genes are TRBV12-3 or TRBV12-4 and TRBJ1-5, with D unresolved. Sequences were obtained from blood. The CDR3 loop is CASAYELGQPQHF. CDR3 nucleotides: TGTGCCAGTGCTTATGAGTTGGGGCAGCCCCAGCATTTT.